These T cell receptor beta chains were read from a single sample in a study of beta chain features in type 1 diabetes. Measured with immunoSEQ multiplex PCR; TCRdb has only the in-frame clones, and not every one. The table has some 15,000 clones, approximately 45% seen once. The sample taken for sequencing was stem cell memory CD4+ T cells from blood. These receptor sequences come from a woman in her thirties or forties in good health. CDR3s include the opening cysteine and the closing phenylalanine or tryptophan. D genes are given only for firm matches. The listing skips clone size in some rows; elsewhere it reads once, few, many or a size class.

j_gene	d_gene	v_gene	abundance	CDR3aa	CDR3nt
TRBJ2-7	.	TRBV5-1	.	CASSPSEGYEQYF	TGCGCCAGCAGCCCCTCGGAGGGCTACGAGCAGTACTTC
TRBJ2-2	TRBD2	TRBV7-2	few	CASSLGDGGGRRGELFF	TGTGCCAGCAGCTTAGGTGACGGCGGGGGAAGGCGGGGGGAGCTGTTTTTT
TRBJ2-5	.	TRBV10-3	few	CAISESRETQYF	TGTGCCATCAGTGAGTCGAGAGAGACCCAGTACTTC
TRBJ2-5	TRBD2	TRBV9	.	CASSVAGTSRAKTQYF	TGTGCCAGCAGCGTCGCCGGGACTAGTCGAGCGAAGACCCAGTACTTC
TRBJ2-3	TRBD2	TRBV12-5	few	CASGPLTSKETTDTQYF	TGTGCTAGTGGTCCCCTGACTAGCAAGGAAACCACAGATACGCAGTATTTT
TRBJ1-1	TRBD1	TRBV6-6	.	CASRDTGAPNTEAFF	TGTGCCAGCAGGGACACAGGGGCTCCGAACACTGAAGCTTTCTTT
TRBJ1-5	TRBD1	TRBV4-1	once	CASSQAGTDNQPQHF	TGCGCCAGCAGCCAAGCCGGGACAGATAATCAGCCCCAGCATTTT
TRBJ1-4	TRBD1	TRBV25-1	.	CASRPRLGQGNEKLFF	TGTGCCAGCAGACCACGGCTCGGACAGGGAAATGAAAAACTGTTTTTT
TRBJ2-1	.	TRBV4-2	few	CASSQTRGEQFF	TGTGCCAGCAGCCAGACTAGGGGTGAGCAGTTCTTC
TRBJ1-3	TRBD1	TRBV11-2	.	CASSLGRGQGYGNTIYF	TGTGCCAGCAGCTTAGGGAGGGGACAGGGGTACGGAAACACCATATATTTT
TRBJ1-4	TRBD1	TRBV5-4	.	CASGRDREGEKLFF	TGTGCCAGCGGCCGGGACAGGGAGGGTGAAAAACTGTTTTTT
TRBJ2-2	TRBD2	TRBV6-5	.	CASRKRGTNTGELFF	TGTGCCAGCAGAAAGCGGGGAACGAACACCGGGGAGCTGTTTTTT
TRBJ2-7	TRBD2	TRBV5-1	few	CASTRGGIYEQYF	TGCGCCAGCACCCGCGGGGGAATCTACGAGCAGTACTTC
TRBJ2-7	.	TRBV19	.	CASTQEGFHEQYF	TGTGCCAGTACCCAGGAGGGGTTCCACGAGCAGTACTTC
TRBJ1-6	.	TRBV18	.	CASSHTDGGGSPLHF	TGTGCCAGCTCACACACGGACGGGGGAGGTTCACCCCTCCACTTT
TRBJ1-2	TRBD1	TRBV6-6	few	CASSYDVQGASGGYTF	TGTGCCAGCAGTTACGACGTGCAGGGGGCGTCTGGCGGCTACACCTTC
TRBJ2-5	TRBD2	TRBV7-6	few	CASSRGTSGVGETQYF	TGTGCCAGCAGCCGAGGGACTAGCGGGGTTGGAGAGACCCAGTACTTC
TRBJ2-5	TRBD2	TRBV10-3	.	CAAQSGGPGTQYF	TGTGCCGCACAAAGCGGGGGGCCGGGGACCCAGTACTTC
TRBJ1-1	.	TRBV5-1	.	CASSDPSGRTEAFF	TGCGCCAGCAGCGATCCTTCAGGGAGGACTGAAGCTTTCTTT
TRBJ1-1	TRBD1	TRBV5-1	few	CASSLTGEDTEAFF	TGCGCCAGCAGCTTGACAGGGGAGGACACTGAAGCTTTCTTT
TRBJ1-2	.	TRBV5-1	.	CASSLEGGFGYTF	TGCGCCAGCAGCTTGGAGGGGGGGTTTGGCTACACCTTC
TRBJ1-3	TRBD1	TRBV5-6	.	CASSLGTGGSSGNTIYF	TGTGCCAGCAGCTTGGGGACAGGGGGCTCATCTGGAAACACCATATATTTT
TRBJ2-1	TRBD1	TRBV7-6	few	CASSVVTGANEQFF	TGTGCCAGCAGCGTCGTGACAGGGGCCAATGAGCAGTTCTTC
TRBJ2-7	.	TRBV4-3	.	CASSQEGSREGDEQYF	TGCGCCAGCAGCCAAGAAGGATCGCGAGAGGGCGACGAGCAGTACTTC
TRBJ1-1	TRBD1	TRBV4-3	few	CASSFSTGSGTEAFF	TGCGCCAGCAGCTTTTCGACAGGGAGTGGCACTGAAGCTTTCTTT
TRBJ2-5	.	TRBV5-5	.	CASSLAADRFQETQYF	TGTGCCAGCAGCTTGGCAGCCGACAGATTTCAAGAGACCCAGTACTTC
TRBJ1-3	.	TRBV29-1	.	CSVAQSQNTIYF	TGCAGCGTTGCCCAATCCCAAAACACCATATATTTT
TRBJ1-2	.	TRBV6-1	.	CASSEQVNYGYTF	TGTGCCAGCAGTGAACAGGTTAACTATGGCTACACCTTC
TRBJ1-1	.	TRBV5-4	few	CASSYDRNTEAFF	TGTGCCAGCAGTTACGACAGGAACACTGAAGCTTTCTTT
TRBJ1-5	.	TRBV19	.	CASSIAGAPFQNQPQHF	TGTGCCAGTAGTATTGCAGGGGCCCCTTTCCAAAATCAGCCCCAGCATTTT
TRBJ2-7	TRBD1	TRBV19	few	CASTKQGAVYEQYF	TGTGCCAGTACTAAACAGGGGGCAGTCTACGAGCAGTACTTC
TRBJ2-7	.	TRBV15	.	CATSRGQGLYEQYF	TGTGCCACCAGCAGAGGACAGGGACTCTACGAGCAGTACTTC
TRBJ1-1	TRBD1	TRBV5-1	few	CASSLVWDRGAEAFF	TGCGCCAGCAGCTTGGTCTGGGACAGGGGAGCTGAAGCTTTCTTT
TRBJ1-3	.	TRBV5-1	.	CASRSASGSAGNTIYF	TGCGCCAGCAGGTCGGCATCGGGGAGCGCCGGAAACACCATATATTTT
TRBJ2-2	TRBD2	TRBV5-4	few	CASSLLTGGLFGELFF	TGTGCCAGCAGCTTGTTAACGGGGGGGCTTTTCGGGGAGCTGTTTTTT
TRBJ1-1	.	TRBV10-3	.	CAMSSQLSNTEAFF	TGTGCCATGTCCTCACAGTTAAGCAACACTGAAGCTTTCTTT
TRBJ1-1	TRBD1	TRBV9	.	CASSVQGALNTEAFF	TGTGCCAGCAGCGTACAGGGGGCGCTTAACACTGAAGCTTTCTTT
TRBJ1-2	TRBD1	TRBV19	once	CASSASGTASYYGYTF	TGTGCCAGTAGTGCCTCCGGGACAGCCTCCTACTATGGCTACACCTTC
TRBJ2-3	.	TRBV7-9	.	CASSKGGSTDTQYF	TGTGCCAGCAGCAAAGGGGGTAGCACAGATACGCAGTATTTT
TRBJ2-7	.	TRBV2	.	CASNLNYLPGEQYF	TGTGCCAGCAATCTGAACTACTTACCGGGTGAGCAGTACTTC
TRBJ2-3	TRBD2	TRBV5-4	.	CASSFSGGPGDTQYF	TGTGCCAGCAGCTTCAGCGGGGGGCCCGGGGATACGCAGTATTTT
TRBJ2-7	.	TRBV5-1	.	CASSKGGGLYEQYF	TGCGCCAGCAGCAAAGGCGGGGGCCTCTACGAGCAGTACTTC
TRBJ1-1	.	TRBV5-4	.	CASSLAGRRQINEAFF	TGTGCCAGCAGCTTGGCGGGCAGGAGGCAGATAAATGAAGCTTTCTTT
TRBJ1-3	.	TRBV5-1	once	CASSLAGTGNTIYF	TGCGCCAGCAGCTTGGCAGGGACTGGAAACACCATATATTTT
TRBJ1-6	.	TRBV19	.	CASNEISYNSPLHF	TGTGCCAGTAACGAGATCTCCTATAATTCACCCCTCCACTTT
TRBJ1-4	TRBD1	TRBV19	.	CASSTSGTGNEKLFF	TGTGCCAGTAGTACCTCCGGGACAGGGAATGAAAAACTGTTTTTT